This TCR beta chain was sequenced during a study of shared clonotypes between healthy human individuals. About the study: Per donor, CD8 memory used one plate, CD8 naive used two, CD4 memory used three and CD4 naive used three. Findings of the study overall: A small donor pool kept down the genetic and exposure-history diversity that was represented.

Terminally differentiated effector memory CD45RA+ cells were left out of the naive CD8 fraction, which was CD45RO-negative and positively selected for CCR7. As to this clone: Its antigen is not known. Other DNA sequences of this sample code for an identical CDR3.

Execution of the assay was at deep level. Every immunoSEQ plate was one replicate of a subset's evenly spread DNA. Here immunoSEQ multiplex PCR was the method, and the copy in TCRdb shows in-frame clones only, minus some. The sample shows about 1,900,000 clones, around 96% of them seen only once. Unmatched junction bases numbered 6, after V lost 4 bases and J lost 6 bases. This CDR3 has 14 amino acids. CDR1 is MGHRA, CDR2 YSYEKL, per germline. What was sequenced was naive CD8+ T cells sorted from blood. The origin of this receptor is a man younger than 35 in good health. The chain combines TRBV4-1 with TRBJ2-1, with TRBD2 matching over 7 bases. CDR3 in DNA: TGCGCCAGCAGCCTTAGGGAGGGCCTCAATGAGCAGTTCTTC. Its protein is CASSLREGLNEQFF.